Below are 26 T cell receptor beta chains sequenced from a single sample in a study of blood T cells in healthy people across ages. A J-beta primer mix and a sample-barcoded 5' primer were used in a second PCR of about 6 to 12 cycles. TCRdb processed the 5' RACE reads anew with MiXCR; each CDR3 protein has one entry. The sample shows some 1.7 million distinct CDR3 sequences, 28% of them seen only once. The sample comprised blood. The receptors come from a young woman in good health.

CDR3: CASSLRPDLSSYEQYF. In nucleotides, the CDR3 is TGCGCCAGCAGCTTGCGTCCAGACCTGAGCTCCTACGAGCAGTACTTC. The V gene is TRBV5-1, the J gene TRBJ2-7; D call uncertain. Trimming removed 1 base at V and 0 bases at J, with 14 bases between. Looked up from germline, CDR1 is SGHRS and CDR2 is YFSETQ. The CDR3 is made up of 16 amino acids. The full variable domain, with the rest looked up from reference TRBV5-1 and TRBJ2-7, is KAGVTQTPRYLIKTRGQQVTLSCSPISGHRSVSWYQQTPGQGLQFLFEYFSETQRNKGNFPGRFSGRQFSNSRSEMNVSTLELGDSALYLCASSLRPDLSSYEQYFGPGTRLTVT.

The table lists this clonotype with many counts. This chain uses TRBV7-9 with TRBJ2-1; unclear D gene. V lost 5 bases to trimming and J lost 4 bases, with 18 bases between them. CDR3 length: 16 residues. Germline CDR1 is SEHNR and CDR2 is FQNEAQ (reference sequence). For the CDR3, the DNA is TGTGCCAGCAGCCCACCCCCCGCTTCCCATTACAATGAGCAGTTCTTC. It codes for CASSPPPASHYNEQFF. The whole variable domain, filled in from reference TRBV7-9 and TRBJ2-1, reads DTGVSQNPRHKITKRGQNVTFRCDPISEHNRLYWYRQTLGQGPEFLTYFQNEAQLEKSRLLSDRFSAERPKGSFSTLEIQRTEQGDSAMYLCASSPPPASHYNEQFFGPGTRLTVL.

This clonotype was observed once. Given a much more abundant clone one base away, this may be a read error. The CDR3 loop reads CASSLVGAGCVGEEETQYF. In DNA, the CDR3 is TGTGCCAGCAGCTTAGTAGGGGCAGGGTGTGTGGGGGAGGAAGAGACCCAGTACTTC. This chain joins TRBV7-2 and TRBJ2-5; the D gene is possibly TRBD2 (6 bases). Trimming pared 1 base from V and 3 bases from J, leaving 24 bases between. Germline V gene data show CDR1 as SGHTA and CDR2 as FQGNSA. The CDR3 has 19 residues.

The J gene is TRBJ2-5, the V gene TRBV7-2, with 12 bases fitting TRBD2. This CDR3 has 18 residues. The trim removed 4 bases at V and 1 base at J, leaving 10 bases unmatched. CDR1 is SGHTA and CDR2 is FQGNSA in the germline V gene. In DNA form, the CDR3 reads TGTGCCAGCAGCTCCCGAATAGGACTAGCGGGACCCCAAGAGACCCAGTACTTC. Its translation is CASSSRIGLAGPQETQYF.

The chain recombines TRBV20-1 with TRBJ1-1, with D tentatively TRBD1 (6 bases). V lost 5 bases, J lost 7 bases, and 11 bases lay in between. The CDR3 spans 11 residues. Germline V lookup: CDR1 DFQATT, CDR2 SNEGSKA (reference sequence). Here the CDR3 DNA reads TGCAGTGCTCAGAGGACAGTTGAAGCTTTCTTT. This translates into CSAQRTVEAFF.

The sample holds a few counts of this clonotype. This chain connects TRBV6-5 to TRBJ2-4; D unclear. CDR1 is MNHEY and CDR2 is SVGAGI in the germline V gene. The ends were cut back, 8 bases at V and 4 bases at J, with 6 bases in the middle. This CDR3 is built from 11 residues. The CDR3 protein is CASGRKNIQYF. The CDR3, as DNA: TGTGCCAGCGGACGAAAAAACATTCAGTACTTC.

The V and J genes are TRBV18 and TRBJ1-1; 9 bases fit TRBD1. Germline V gene sequence: CDR1 KGHSH, CDR2 LQKENI. V lost 7 bases, J lost 3 bases, and 6 bases stayed unmatched. The CDR3 contains 14 residues. The CDR3 nucleotides are TGTGCCAGCTTAACTAACAGGGGGCACACTGAAGCTTTCTTT. Translating gives CASLTNRGHTEAFF.

Only a few counts were recorded for this clonotype. This sequence joins TRBV5-1 and TRBJ1-1, with 7 bases lining up with TRBD1. This CDR3 has 14 amino acids. V trimming: 0 bases; J trimming: 8 bases; junction bases outside the gene matches: 7. CDR1 and CDR2 from the germline V gene are SGHRS and YFSETQ. CDR3 bases: TGCGCCAGCAGCTTGGCCGTCGGACAGGCCGAAGCTTTCTTT. It encodes CASSLAVGQAEAFF.

This clonotype was observed a few times. This rearrangement joins TRBV28 to TRBJ1-2; D gene ambiguous. Germline values: CDR1 MDHEN, CDR2 SYDVKM. V lost 5 bases to trimming and J lost 0 bases, with 10 bases between them. There are 14 residues in the CDR3. The chain's CDR3 is CASSHLTANYGYTF. The CDR3 DNA reads as TGTGCCAGCAGTCACCTGACGGCTAACTATGGCTACACCTTC.

A word on this clonotype: This could be a read error, since a much larger clone is one nucleotide away. V is TRBV14 and J is TRBJ2-7, with 7 positions matching TRBD1. Germline CDR1 is SGHDN and CDR2 is FVKESK. V shed 7 bases and J 7 bases; nucleotides not matched to a gene: 10. CDR3 length equals 13 residues. In DNA, the CDR3 is TGTGCCAGCACCAGACAGGGTGCAGCTGAGCAGTACTTC. It translates to CASTRQGAAEQYF.

This sequence joins TRBV18 and TRBJ1-2; a possible D gene is TRBD1 (5 bases). Germline assignment: CDR1 KGHSH and CDR2 LQKENI. CDR3 size: 13 residues. Between the trimmed V and J ends, which lost 2 bases and 10 bases, there was a span of 14 bases. CDR3 DNA: TGTGCCAGCTCACCATTAACAGGAGATGACTACACCTTC. It yields the protein CASSPLTGDDYTF.

This chain connects TRBV5-1 to TRBJ1-2; D is unresolved. The V and J ends lost 6 bases and 7 bases respectively, with 16 bases between them. The CDR3 consists of 13 residues. Looked up from germline, CDR1 is SGHRS and CDR2 is YFSETQ. The CDR3 region has the DNA TGCGCCAGCACCCACGAGAGATTCCGTGGCTACACCTTC. Translating it yields CASTHERFRGYTF.

This chain links TRBV4-1 with TRBJ1-1; D is perhaps TRBD1 (5 bases). CDR1 and CDR2 (germline): MGHRA, YSYEKL. V was clipped by 3 bases and J by 0 bases, with 20 bases between them. The CDR3 is 18 amino acids. The CDR3 nucleotides are TGCGCCAGCAGCCATGTAAGCCGGGCCTGGGGGATGAACACTGAAGCTTTCTTT. It specifies CASSHVSRAWGMNTEAFF.

This clonotype turned up a few times. V is TRBV6-2 or TRBV6-3 and J is TRBJ2-1; 7 bases align to TRBD2. The CDR3 runs to 15 residues. The ends lost 6 bases at V and 2 bases at J; junction bases unmatched: 7. Germline CDR1 reads MNHEY; CDR2 reads SVGEGT. For the CDR3, the DNA is TGTGCCAGCAGACCCAGCGGGGCAGCCTACAATGAGCAGTTCTTC. Protein: CASRPSGAAYNEQFF.

This chain joins TRBV20-1 and TRBJ2-5, with D tentatively TRBD1 or TRBD2 (5 bases each). The V end was cut by 8 bases, the J end by 5 bases, with 24 bases between. The CDR3 loop spans 15 amino acids. CDR1 and CDR2 from the germline V gene are DFQATT and SNEGSKA (reference sequence). The CDR3 DNA is TGCAGTTCCACCGGACATAGCGAAGACCGTGAGACCCAGTACTTC. It is translated as CSSTGHSEDRETQYF.

The V and J genes are TRBV18 and TRBJ2-1; a possible D gene is TRBD1 (5 bases). The CDR3 sequence is 12 residues long. The V end was cut by 5 bases, the J end by 6 bases, with 8 bases between. CDR1 is KGHSH, CDR2 LQKENI, per germline. CDR3 sequence: CASSSRANEQFF. CDR3 DNA: TGTGCCAGCTCAAGCAGGGCCAATGAGCAGTTCTTC.

The table lists this clonotype with many counts. The chain has TRBV7-2 and TRBJ2-7, with no clear D. The germline CDR1 and CDR2 sequences are SGHTA and FQGNSA. V shed 5 bases and J shed 6 bases, with 14 bases lying between them. This CDR3 has 13 amino acids. The CDR3 reads CASSVRWRGEQYF. DNA for the CDR3: TGTGCCAGCAGCGTGCGCTGGCGTGGCGAGCAGTACTTC.

Only a few counts were recorded for this clonotype. V gene TRBV6-2 or TRBV6-3 combines with J gene TRBJ2-1; D may be TRBD1 or TRBD2 (5 bases each). Germline CDR1 is MNHEY and CDR2 is SVGEGT. The CDR3 length is 15 residues. V dropped 2 bases and J dropped 9 bases, with 17 bases sitting between them. The chain's CDR3 is CASSYRRTSRGEQFF. CDR3 nucleotides: TGTGCCAGCAGTTACAGACGGACCTCGAGGGGTGAGCAGTTCTTC.

A few counts support this clonotype. The chain carries TRBV5-1 and TRBJ2-1; tentative D call: TRBD1 (6 bases). The CDR3 contains 16 residues. Per germline, CDR1 SGHRS and CDR2 YFSETQ. Between the trimmed V and J ends, which lost 4 bases and 0 bases, there was a span of 14 bases. The CDR3 here is CASSTGQIDSYNEQFF. In DNA, the CDR3 is TGCGCCAGCAGCACCGGACAGATTGACTCCTACAATGAGCAGTTCTTC.

The rearrangement uses TRBV2 and TRBJ2-7; D is perhaps TRBD1 (6 bases). The J call is uncertain, as TRBJ2-5 better fits the DNA end. CDR3 length: 14 residues. Germline assignment: CDR1 SNHLY and CDR2 FYNNEI. The CDR3 DNA sequence: TGTGCCAGCAGTGAAGGCAGGGGTGGGGAGACCCAGTACTTC. Translating gives CASSEGRGGETQYF.

As DNA, the CDR3 is TGTGCCAGCAGCTTGGCTCGGCAAGAATCTGCGCAGTTCTTC. As protein: CASSLARQESAQFF. The chain joins TRBV27 to TRBJ2-1; no definite D call. This CDR3 region has 14 residues. Trimming removed 6 bases at V and 12 bases at J, with 21 bases between. Per germline, CDR1 MNHEY and CDR2 SMNVEV (reference sequence).

This clonotype was seen only once. CDR3 sequence (DNA): TGTGCCTGGAACCAACAGGGTACCATATATTTT. It yields the protein CAWNQQGTIYF. The chain couples TRBV30 to TRBJ1-3; D is perhaps TRBD1 (6 bases). CDR1 is GTSNPN, CDR2 SVGIG, per germline (reference sequence). This CDR3 is built from 11 residues. The ends were cut back, 4 bases at V and 10 bases at J, with 11 bases in the middle.

This clonotype was observed many times. The chain combines TRBV9 with TRBJ2-3, with 7 nucleotides matching TRBD2. V gave up 4 bases and J gave up 1 base; unmatched junction bases: 18. The germline V gene encodes CDR1 SGDLS and CDR2 YYNGEE. The CDR3 totals 19 residues. The CDR3, as DNA: TGTGCCAGCAGCACCCGGATACTCACTAGCGACTTCCGCACAGATACGCAGTATTTT. The encoded protein is CASSTRILTSDFRTDTQYF. The full variable domain, rest sourced from reference TRBV9 and TRBJ2-3, is DSGVTQTPKHLITATGQRVTLRCSPRSGDLSVYWYQQSLDQGLQFLIQYYNGEERAKGNILERFSAQQFPDLHSELNLSSLELGDSALYFCASSTRILTSDFRTDTQYFGPGTRLTVL.

The chain is built from TRBV30 and TRBJ2-6; 11 bases agree with TRBD1. Germline V lookup: CDR1 GTSNPN, CDR2 SVGIG (reference sequence). This CDR3 region has 17 residues. Unmatched junction bases numbered 5, after V lost 2 bases and J lost 2 bases. CDR3 sequence: CAWSRDRGSTGANVLTF. The CDR3 DNA reads as TGTGCCTGGAGTCGGGACAGGGGGTCTACTGGGGCCAACGTCCTGACTTTC.

The J gene is TRBJ2-5, the V gene TRBV6-1, with D perhaps matching TRBD1 or TRBD2 (6 bases each). The CDR3 contains 12 residues. V was trimmed by 8 bases and J by 4 bases, leaving 11 bases between them. CDR1 and CDR2 from the germline V gene are MNHNS and SASEGT. The CDR3 sequence is CASLEGGETQYF. The CDR3 nucleotides read TGTGCCAGCCTTGAGGGGGGAGAGACCCAGTACTTC.

Many counts were recorded for this clonotype. V and J are TRBV6-2 or TRBV6-3 and TRBJ2-4; 8 positions agree with TRBD2. The CDR3 runs to 16 residues. Germline V gene data show CDR1 as MNHEY and CDR2 as SVGEGT. V trimming: 2 bases; J trimming: 1 base; junction bases outside the gene matches: 4. The CDR3 here is CASSYEAGDAKNIQYF. In DNA form, the CDR3 reads TGTGCCAGCAGTTACGAAGCGGGAGATGCCAAAAACATTCAGTACTTC.